These 30 T cell receptor beta chains were all obtained from the same sample, sequenced in a study of T cells in Graves' hyperthyroidism and ophthalmopathy. Researchers took RNA transcripts and amplified the TCR beta CDR3 regions from them. Primed by the HTBI set, a first-round RT-PCR was run on the TCR CDR3. TCRdb processed the multiplex PCR reads anew with MiXCR; each CDR3 protein has one entry. This table holds some 570,000 distinct CDR3 sequences, about a sixth found once. The sample taken for sequencing was blood. The receptors were gathered from a woman aged 18-29 years with Graves' ophthalmopathy.

This clonotype was counted between two and nine times. The chain couples TRBV19 to TRBJ2-1; D may be TRBD2 (5 bases). The germline CDR1 and CDR2 sequences are LNHDA and SQIVND (reference sequence). The V end lost 6 bases, the J end lost 7 bases, and 16 bases lay between the germline ends. The CDR3 length is 14 residues. The CDR3 here is CASRQVGEKNEQFF. DNA for the CDR3: TGTGCCAGTAGACAAGTGGGAGAGAAGAATGAGCAGTTCTTC.

The chain is built from TRBV5-4 and TRBJ2-5, with no clear D. Looked up from germline, CDR1 is SGHNT and CDR2 is YYREEE (reference sequence). Trimming pared 1 base from V and 5 bases from J, leaving 15 bases between. The CDR3 extends over 15 amino acids. The CDR3 DNA is TGTGCCAGCAGCTTGTGGGTGGCGAAGCAGGAGACCCAGTACTTC. Protein: CASSLWVAKQETQYF.

This clonotype appeared a few times. The genes are TRBV25-1 and TRBJ2-6; D might be TRBD1 or TRBD2, each matching 5 bases. CDR3 length: 18 amino acids. The ends were cut back, 8 bases at V and 4 bases at J, with 24 bases in the middle. The germline V gene encodes CDR1 MGHDK and CDR2 SYGVNS. DNA of the CDR3: TGTGCCAGCTCTCCCTCCGGGACGGGCAAAGGAGGGGCCAACGTCCTGACTTTC. Protein sequence: CASSPSGTGKGGANVLTF.

This clonotype showed up just a few times. V and J are TRBV27 and TRBJ2-2, with 9 nucleotides matching TRBD1. The CDR3 extends over 23 amino acids. Germline-derived CDR1 and CDR2 are MNHEY and SMNVEV (reference sequence). Losses at the gene ends were 6 bases for V and 1 base for J; bases not matched to a gene: 27. As DNA, the CDR3 is TGTGCCAGCAGGGACCGTCCCCTTTACGTTACAGGGGGCTTAACGAGGAACACCGGGGAGCTGTTTTTT. Its translation: CASRDRPLYVTGGLTRNTGELFF.

This clonotype was counted ten times or more. V gene TRBV15 combines with J gene TRBJ1-1, with a tentative D call TRBD1 (6 bases). Trimming stripped 0 bases from V and 1 base from J, with 12 bases between. Germline CDR1 is LNHNV and CDR2 is YYDKDF (reference sequence). The CDR3 covers 16 residues. The CDR3 loop reads CATSRDRGGSNTEAFF. For the CDR3, the DNA is TGTGCCACCAGCAGAGATAGGGGGGGCTCGAACACTGAAGCTTTCTTT.

This clonotype has ten or more counts. The CDR3 loop is CSARDNTGTRNQPQHF. The CDR3 nucleotides are TGCAGTGCTAGAGATAACACAGGTACCAGAAATCAGCCCCAGCATTTT. The chain joins TRBV20-1 to TRBJ1-5; possibly TRBD1 for D (5 bases). The germline V gene encodes CDR1 DFQATT and CDR2 SNEGSKA (reference sequence). V lost 0 bases and J lost 4, with 16 bases in between. This CDR3 spans 16 amino acids.

On this clonotype itself: Mismatch with germline at one junction end may stem from a read error. This sequence joins TRBV6-1 and TRBJ2-7; TRBD1 is a possible D gene (6 bases). Germline-derived CDR1 and CDR2 are MNHNS and SASEGT. The CDR3 extends over 10 amino acids. The CDR3 nucleotides are TGTACCAGCAGAAACAGGGAACAGTACTTC. Protein sequence: CTSRNREQYF.

This clonotype showed up many times. The chain has TRBV30 and TRBJ2-1; D possibly corresponds to TRBD1 (6 bases). CDR1 is GTSNPN, CDR2 SVGIG, per germline (reference sequence). CDR3 length equals 13 residues. Trimming removed 6 bases from V and 0 bases from J, with 9 bases in between. The CDR3 protein is CACGQSSYNEQFF. DNA of the CDR3: TGTGCCTGTGGACAGAGCTCCTACAATGAGCAGTTCTTC.

Regarding this clonotype: Its ends do not fully match the called genes, so a read error is possible. The rearrangement joins TRBV6-1 to TRBJ1-1; tentatively, D is TRBD1 (6 bases). CDR3 length equals 13 residues. Germline V lookup: CDR1 MNHNS, CDR2 SASEGT. The CDR3 DNA reads as TGTGCCAGCATCCAGAGGGGGGACACTGGAGCTTTCTTT. This codes for CASIQRGDTGAFF.

A few counts support this clonotype. The rearrangement uses TRBV20-1 and TRBJ1-1; no definite D call. The germline V gene has CDR1 DFQATT and CDR2 SNEGSKA (reference sequence). The V end lost 3 bases, the J end lost 2 bases, and 13 bases lay between the germline ends. The CDR3 contains 14 residues. The CDR3 protein is CSASPPDLNTEAFF. The CDR3 nucleotides read TGCAGTGCTAGTCCCCCAGATCTTAACACTGAAGCTTTCTTT.

This clonotype came up many times. CDR3 nucleotide sequence: TGTGCCAGCAGCCAAGTGGACGGGGGGGCCGTATCTGAGCAGTTCTTC. This sequence encodes CASSQVDGGAVSEQFF. The rearrangement joins TRBV3-1 to TRBJ2-1; TRBD2 agrees at 8 bases. Per the germline V gene, CDR1 is LGHDT and CDR2 is YNNKEL (reference sequence). The length of the CDR3 is 16 residues. V trimming: 1 base; J trimming: 9 bases; junction bases outside the gene matches: 11.

In its sample, this clonotype was seen a few times. The chain carries TRBV7-3 and TRBJ2-3; TRBD2 aligns across 10 bases. The CDR3 spans 16 residues. The germline CDR1 and CDR2 sequences are SGHTA and FQGTGA. The J segment lost 2 bases and the V segment lost 1 base, leaving 3 bases of the junction unmatched. CDR3 sequence: CASSLSLAGVTDTQYF. The CDR3 DNA follows: TGTGCCAGCAGCTTAAGTCTAGCGGGGGTCACAGATACGCAGTATTTT.

Only a few counts were recorded for this clonotype. The gene calls are TRBV11-3 and TRBJ2-1; a weak D match, TRBD2 (5 bases). Germline assignment: CDR1 SGHNT and CDR2 YENEEA. Trimming left V 2 bases short and J 10 bases short, with 12 bases between. The CDR3 extends over 13 amino acids. The CDR3 spells CASSLYGDREQFF. In DNA, the CDR3 is TGTGCCAGCAGCTTATACGGGGATCGGGAGCAGTTCTTC.

This clonotype was seen repeatedly, ten times or more. The chain employs TRBV29-1 and TRBJ2-2; 7 bases line up with TRBD2. Germline loops: CDR1 SQVTM, CDR2 ANQGSEA. This CDR3 is built from 16 residues. After removal of 4 bases from V and 5 bases from J, the junction contained 13 bases not matched to a gene. In DNA form, the CDR3 reads TGCAGCGTTGGGCAACGTGGCGGGAGTGGAACCGGGGAGCTGTTTTTT. This gives the protein CSVGQRGGSGTGELFF.

The chain is built from TRBV9 and TRBJ1-2, with D maybe TRBD1 (6 bases). CDR1 is SGDLS and CDR2 is YYNGEE in the germline V gene. V shed 4 bases and J shed 4 bases, with 17 bases lying between them. The CDR3 is made up of 15 amino acids. The CDR3 nucleotides read TGTGCCAGCAGCCCCCAAGGGGGTTTTAGCTATGGCTACACCTTC. Its protein is CASSPQGGFSYGYTF.

Details on this clonotype: Just one base apart from a much larger clone, this may be a read error. V is TRBV5-1 and J is TRBJ1-1; TRBD1 matches 8 bases. CDR3 length: 14 amino acids. Per the germline V gene, CDR1 is SGHRS and CDR2 is YFSETQ. J was trimmed by 6 bases and V by 5 bases; bases with no gene match: 9. CDR3 residues: CASSPPTGGPEAFF. CDR3 sequence (DNA): TGCGCCAGCAGTCCACCTACAGGGGGTCCTGAAGCTTTCTTT.

The V gene is TRBV12-3 or TRBV12-4, the J gene TRBJ2-7, with 7 bases identical to TRBD1. The CDR3 totals 15 residues. Trimming at V came to 6 bases and at J to 0 bases, leaving 8 bases not matched to a gene. This CDR3 is CASRTQQGSSYEQYF. The CDR3 nucleotides read TGTGCCAGCAGAACCCAACAGGGGTCCTCCTACGAGCAGTACTTC.

This clonotype was recorded at least ten times. This chain links TRBV30 with TRBJ2-7, with D perhaps TRBD1 or TRBD2 (5 bases each). V lost 3 bases, J lost 2 bases, and 14 bases lay in between. CDR3 length: 14 amino acids. The germline gives CDR1 GTSNPN, CDR2 SVGIG (reference sequence). Here the CDR3 DNA reads TGTGCCTGGAGGGAGCCGGGACGGGCCTACGAGCAGTACTTC. It is translated as CAWREPGRAYEQYF.

This clonotype has at least ten counts. V gene TRBV20-1 combines with J gene TRBJ1-1; the D gene is possibly TRBD1 (6 bases). V shed 3 bases and J shed 3 bases, with 14 bases lying between them. This CDR3 region has 14 residues. Looked up from germline, CDR1 is DFQATT and CDR2 is SNEGSKA (reference sequence). This CDR3 reads CSASTTGLDTEAFF. In DNA form, the CDR3 reads TGCAGTGCTAGTACGACAGGACTCGACACTGAAGCTTTCTTT.

This clonotype was seen repeatedly, ten times or more. The rearrangement joins TRBV20-1 to TRBJ2-7, with 13 positions matching TRBD2. The V gene's germline CDR1 is DFQATT and CDR2 SNEGSKA (reference sequence). The CDR3 has 15 amino acids. V lost 0 bases to trimming and J lost 6 bases; unmatched junction nucleotides: 5. In DNA form, the CDR3 reads TGCAGTGCTAGAGAAACTAGCGGGAGGGGAAGCGAGCAGTACTTC. Translating it yields CSARETSGRGSEQYF.

This clonotype was detected only a few times. The chain uses TRBV7-8 and TRBJ1-5; D is undetermined. The CDR3 spans 14 residues. Trimming stripped 5 bases from V and 6 bases from J, with 14 bases between. Germline CDR1 and CDR2: SGHVS and FQNEAQ. The CDR3 protein is CASSRRDVGQPQHF. Written as DNA, the CDR3 is TGTGCCAGCAGCCGACGGGATGTTGGTCAGCCCCAGCATTTT.

This clonotype was observed many times. The chain recombines TRBV28 with TRBJ1-2, with D perhaps matching TRBD1 (6 bases). CDR1 is MDHEN and CDR2 is SYDVKM in the germline V gene. The CDR3 runs 14 residues. Trimming took off 7 bases at V and 8 bases at J, with 20 bases between the two ends. Written as DNA, the CDR3 is TGTGCCAGCAAATTCCTGGACAGTGGGATGGGCTACACCTTC. Its protein product is CASKFLDSGMGYTF.

This clonotype was seen repeatedly, ten times or more. This sequence joins TRBV28 and TRBJ1-1; the D is unclear. The CDR3 is 14 residues long. Trimming removed 2 bases at V and 3 bases at J, with 10 bases between. Looked up from germline, CDR1 is MDHEN and CDR2 is SYDVKM. The CDR3 DNA sequence: TGTGCCAGCAGTTTAGTAAGTCGGCACACTGAAGCTTTCTTT. Translation gives CASSLVSRHTEAFF.

The rearrangement uses TRBV12-3 or TRBV12-4 and TRBJ2-3, with D perhaps TRBD1 (6 bases). Deletions cut 5 bases from V and 10 bases from J, with 13 bases between. The length of the CDR3 is 12 residues. CDR3: CASSNGQFAQYF. The CDR3 DNA reads TGTGCCAGCAGTAACGGACAGTTCGCGCAGTATTTT.

The gene calls are TRBV15 and TRBJ2-3; D possibly uses TRBD1 or TRBD2 (5 bases each). Trimming shortened V by 1 base and J by 1 base, and 6 bases separated the two germline ends. Germline-derived CDR1 and CDR2 are LNHNV and YYDKDF (reference sequence). This CDR3 contains 14 residues. CDR3 in amino acids: CATSRGGRTDTQYF. CDR3 bases: TGTGCCACCAGCAGAGGGGGACGCACAGATACGCAGTATTTT.

This clonotype was recorded at least ten times. The chain has TRBV7-2 and TRBJ2-5, with unresolved D. The germline V and J ends were trimmed by 4 bases and 5 bases, with 5 bases remaining between them. Germline CDR1 SGHTA, CDR2 FQGNSA. This CDR3 contains 11 residues. The CDR3, as DNA: TGTGCCAGCAGCTCGTATGAGACCCAGTACTTC. Its translation is CASSSYETQYF. Full variable domain (rest looked up from reference TRBV7-2 and TRBJ2-5): GAGVSQSPSNKVTEKGKDVELRCDPISGHTALYWYRQSLGQGLEFLIYFQGNSAPDKSGLPSDRFSAERTGGSVSTLTIQRTQQEDSAVYLCASSSYETQYFGPGTRLLVL.

The sample holds a few counts of this clonotype. The J gene is TRBJ1-2, the V gene TRBV3-1; TRBD1 is a possible D gene (6 bases). Germline V CDR1 and CDR2: LGHDT, YNNKEL (reference sequence). Trimming removed 6 bases at V and 1 base at J, with 12 bases between. The CDR3 totals 14 residues. The CDR3 bases are TGTGCCAGCAGTGCGACAGGCCTTAACTATGGCTACACCTTC. It encodes CASSATGLNYGYTF.

For the CDR3, the DNA is TGTGCCAGCCAGCTAGGCCTTAGCAATGAGCAGTTCTTC. It is translated as CASQLGLSNEQFF. This chain joins TRBV7-9 and TRBJ2-1; D is unclear. CDR3 length: 13 amino acids. The V gene lost 8 bases and the J gene lost 6 bases, with 14 bases spanning the gap. Per the germline V gene, CDR1 is SEHNR and CDR2 is FQNEAQ (reference sequence).

Only a few counts were recorded for this clonotype. The rearrangement links TRBV15 to TRBJ1-2; D is unclear. Trimming cost V 0 bases and J 4 bases, with 9 bases left between them. The CDR3 runs 14 residues. Germline V gives CDR1 LNHNV, CDR2 YYDKDF (reference sequence). The CDR3 sequence is CATSRDQGRYGYTF. The CDR3 coding sequence is TGTGCCACCAGCAGAGATCAAGGCCGCTATGGCTACACCTTC. Drawing the rest from reference TRBV15 and TRBJ1-2, the complete variable domain is DAMVIQNPRYQVTQFGKPVTLSCSQTLNHNVMYWYQQKSSQAPKLLFHYYDKDFNNEADTPDNFQSRRPNTSFCFLDIRSPGLGDTAMYLCATSRDQGRYGYTFGSGTRLTVV.

This clonotype was recorded a few times. The V call is TRBV5-6, the J call TRBJ1-2; maybe TRBD1 (6 bases). CDR1 and CDR2 from the germline V gene are SGHDT and YYEEEE. Trimming removed 4 bases at V and 7 bases at J, with 11 bases between. The CDR3 sequence is 12 residues long. The CDR3 region has the DNA TGTGCCAGCAGCCAGGGGATCCCTGGCTACACCTTC. Protein: CASSQGIPGYTF.